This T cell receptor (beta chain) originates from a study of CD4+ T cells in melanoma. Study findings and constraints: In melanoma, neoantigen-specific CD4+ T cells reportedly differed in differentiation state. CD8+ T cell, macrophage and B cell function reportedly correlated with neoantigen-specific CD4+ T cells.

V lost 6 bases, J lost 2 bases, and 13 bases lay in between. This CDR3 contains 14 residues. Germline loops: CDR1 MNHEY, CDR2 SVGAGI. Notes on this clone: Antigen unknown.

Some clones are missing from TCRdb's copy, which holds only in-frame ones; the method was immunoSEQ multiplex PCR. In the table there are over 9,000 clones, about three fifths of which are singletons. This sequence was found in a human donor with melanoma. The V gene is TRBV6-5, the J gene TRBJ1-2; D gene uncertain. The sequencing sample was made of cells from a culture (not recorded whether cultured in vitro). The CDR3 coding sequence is TGTGCCAGCAGCCCCACAGCGACCAACTATGGCTACACCTTC. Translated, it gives CASSPTATNYGYTF.